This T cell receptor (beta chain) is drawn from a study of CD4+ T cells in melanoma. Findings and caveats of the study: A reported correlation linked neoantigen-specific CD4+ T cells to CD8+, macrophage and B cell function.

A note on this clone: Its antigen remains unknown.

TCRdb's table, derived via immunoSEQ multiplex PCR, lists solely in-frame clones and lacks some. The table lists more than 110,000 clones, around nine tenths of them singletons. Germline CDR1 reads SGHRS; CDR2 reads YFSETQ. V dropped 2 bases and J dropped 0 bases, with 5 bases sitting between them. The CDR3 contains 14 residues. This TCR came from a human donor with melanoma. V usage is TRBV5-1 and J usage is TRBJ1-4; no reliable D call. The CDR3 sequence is CASSFGATNEKLFF. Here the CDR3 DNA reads TGCGCCAGCAGCTTCGGGGCAACTAATGAAAAACTGTTTTTT.